The rows below give T cell receptor beta chains drawn from one sample of a study of regulatory T cells in long-lasting Graves disease. TCRdb passed the multiplex PCR reads through MiXCR, listing each CDR3 protein once. The repertoire has approximately 350,000 distinct CDR3 sequences, about 11% of them found once; the top ten carry 18%. This sample was also put to use in a study of T cells in Graves' hyperthyroidism and ophthalmopathy.

The specimen comprised peripheral blood mononuclear cells (PBMCs), sampled at new diagnosis, from a patient treated with antithyroid drugs. The receptor source for this set is a woman aged 18-29 years with Graves disease. The conserved cysteine and the conserved F or W are not part of the CDR3 here. A D gene is named only where the DNA matches it firmly. Rows give clone size only sometimes, using once, few, many, or a class for an expanded clone.

j_call: TRBJ2-3; v_call: TRBV25-1; d_call: TRBD1; clone_size: many; cdr3_aa: ASSESGQGEFAGTDTQY
j_call: TRBJ1-5; v_call: TRBV20-1; d_call: -; clone_size: few; cdr3_aa: SAGEKGNQPQH
j_call: TRBJ1-4; v_call: TRBV7-9; d_call: TRBD1; clone_size: -; cdr3_aa: ASSQNPGQDNEKLF
j_call: TRBJ2-1; v_call: TRBV7-2; d_call: TRBD2; clone_size: few; cdr3_aa: ASSHPPGLAGGEQF
j_call: TRBJ2-5; v_call: TRBV20-1; d_call: TRBD1; clone_size: many; cdr3_aa: SAVRTGGRETQY
j_call: TRBJ2-2; v_call: TRBV15; d_call: -; clone_size: -; cdr3_aa: ATSRLGTPNTGELF
j_call: TRBJ2-5; v_call: TRBV28; d_call: TRBD1; clone_size: many; cdr3_aa: ASSSRSRQGKG
j_call: TRBJ1-2; v_call: TRBV27; d_call: -; clone_size: -; cdr3_aa: ASSVRPIKSNYGYT
j_call: TRBJ2-1; v_call: TRBV12-3/TRBV12-4; d_call: -; clone_size: many; cdr3_aa: ASSPTLANEQF
j_call: TRBJ1-2; v_call: TRBV7-9; d_call: -; clone_size: many; cdr3_aa: ASSRSPNFGYT
j_call: TRBJ2-4; v_call: TRBV6-2/TRBV6-3; d_call: TRBD2; clone_size: many; cdr3_aa: ASRDLAGERSRY
j_call: TRBJ2-3; v_call: TRBV14; d_call: -; clone_size: many; cdr3_aa: ASSQGFRPTDTQY
j_call: TRBJ2-2; v_call: TRBV30; d_call: TRBD1; clone_size: many; cdr3_aa: ASDRSNTGELF
j_call: TRBJ2-2; v_call: TRBV20-1; d_call: TRBD2; clone_size: few; cdr3_aa: SARLAGKNTGELF
j_call: TRBJ2-3; v_call: TRBV29-1; d_call: TRBD2; clone_size: few; cdr3_aa: SVTTGAGPGTDTQY
j_call: TRBJ2-6; v_call: TRBV7-9; d_call: -; clone_size: many; cdr3_aa: ASSLSGIGSGANVLT
j_call: TRBJ1-3; v_call: TRBV20-1; d_call: -; clone_size: few; cdr3_aa: SASTQRMRY
j_call: TRBJ1-1; v_call: TRBV7-3; d_call: -; clone_size: many; cdr3_aa: ASRYAVKATSLLTEAF
j_call: TRBJ2-7; v_call: TRBV29-1; d_call: -; clone_size: many; cdr3_aa: SADLSRGGEQY
j_call: TRBJ2-3; v_call: TRBV29-1; d_call: -; clone_size: many; cdr3_aa: SVERQADTQY
j_call: TRBJ2-7; v_call: TRBV20-1; d_call: TRBD1; clone_size: many; cdr3_aa: SAPPPGGSFEGYEQY
j_call: TRBJ1-1; v_call: TRBV7-8; d_call: -; clone_size: many; cdr3_aa: ASSGLGRAEAF
j_call: TRBJ2-3; v_call: TRBV11-1; d_call: -; clone_size: many; cdr3_aa: ASSLEGRSDTQY
j_call: TRBJ2-2; v_call: TRBV29-1; d_call: -; clone_size: -; cdr3_aa: SVDGGFTGELF